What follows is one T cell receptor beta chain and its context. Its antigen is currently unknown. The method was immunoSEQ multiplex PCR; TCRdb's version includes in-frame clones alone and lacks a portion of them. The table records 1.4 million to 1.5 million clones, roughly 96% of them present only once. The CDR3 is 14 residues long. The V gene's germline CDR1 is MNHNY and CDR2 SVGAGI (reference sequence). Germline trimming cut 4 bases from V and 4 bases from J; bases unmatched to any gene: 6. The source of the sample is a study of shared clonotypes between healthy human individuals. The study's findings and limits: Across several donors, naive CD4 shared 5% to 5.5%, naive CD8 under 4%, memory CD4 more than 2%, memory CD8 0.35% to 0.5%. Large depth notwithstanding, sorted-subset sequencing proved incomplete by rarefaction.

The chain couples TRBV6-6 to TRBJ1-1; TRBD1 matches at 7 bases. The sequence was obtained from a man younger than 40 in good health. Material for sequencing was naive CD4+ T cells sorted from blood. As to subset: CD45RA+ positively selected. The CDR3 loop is CASSFPGGVTEAFF. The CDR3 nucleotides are TGTGCCAGCAGTTTTCCAGGGGGGGTCACTGAAGCTTTCTTT.